The sample holds many counts of the clone carrying this T cell receptor beta chain. No antigen is known for it. The record originates from a study of neurological immune-mediated disorders. Regarding the study as a whole: Phylogenetic grouping placed 18 of 34 multiple sclerosis patients' repertoires in one related-CDR3 cluster, a possible signature.

CDR1 is SGHTA, CDR2 FQGNSA, per germline. The CDR3 runs to 15 residues. V was clipped by 1 base and J by 9 bases; unmatched bases: 11. TCRdb re-called the 5' RACE reads with MiXCR, one entry per CDR3 protein. The top ten hold approximately 5.8% of the sample, which has 84,000 or so distinct CDR3 sequences, approximately 4.3% seen once. As to time point: longitudinal time-point 3. The receptor was isolated from an older woman with multiple sclerosis. Sequencing was carried out using PBMCs. This chain links TRBV7-2 with TRBJ2-7, with 8 bases that match TRBD1. CDR3 protein: CASSLGSPGGVPQYF. DNA for the CDR3: TGTGCCAGCAGCTTAGGCTCTCCAGGGGGCGTCCCGCAGTACTTC.